These 30 T cell receptor beta chains were sequenced from one sample in a study of cytomegalovirus exposure and HLA in healthy donors. The PCR used 60 Vbeta and 13 Jbeta primers. Profiling relied on immunoSEQ multiplex PCR, and the TCRdb table lists in-frame clones only, not all of them. The table has about 200,000 clones, 79% seen once. The specimen was PBMCs. Receptor source: a girl aged 10 to 17 in good health and CMV-seropositive.

The chain joins TRBV7-2 to TRBJ1-5; D gene ambiguous. Germline assignment: CDR1 SGHTA and CDR2 FQGNSA. This CDR3 spans 13 amino acids. The ends were cut back, 1 base at V and 6 bases at J, with 7 bases in the middle. CDR3 DNA: TGTGCCAGCAGCTTAGGAGGAGGTCAGCCCCAGCATTTT. Amino acids: CASSLGGGQPQHF.

This chain connects TRBV9 to TRBJ2-1; 9 nucleotides agree with TRBD2. Germline V lookup: CDR1 SGDLS, CDR2 YYNGEE. Unmatched junction bases numbered 8, after V lost 4 bases and J lost 3 bases. This CDR3 has 16 amino acids. The CDR3 here is CASSPPGLAHYNEQFF. Written as DNA, the CDR3 is TGTGCCAGCAGCCCTCCGGGACTAGCCCACTACAATGAGCAGTTCTTC. The full variable domain, its missing parts supplied by reference TRBV9 and TRBJ2-1, is DSGVTQTPKHLITATGQRVTLRCSPRSGDLSVYWYQQSLDQGLQFLIQYYNGEERAKGNILERFSAQQFPDLHSELNLSSLELGDSALYFCASSPPGLAHYNEQFFGPGTRLTVL.

This rearrangement joins TRBV10-1 to TRBJ2-3, with 8 bases aligning to TRBD2. The germline CDR1 and CDR2 sequences are WNHNN and SYGVQD (reference sequence). This CDR3 has 16 residues. V lost 3 bases to trimming and J lost 1 base; unmatched junction nucleotides: 6. CDR3: CASSDWAGGGTDTQYF. The CDR3 region has the DNA TGCGCCAGCAGTGATTGGGCCGGGGGGGGCACAGATACGCAGTATTTT.

This clone was picked up a small number of times. V and J are TRBV9 and TRBJ1-3; 8 nucleotides agree with TRBD1. CDR3 length: 15 residues. The J segment lost 2 bases and the V segment lost 3 bases, leaving 4 bases of the junction unmatched. Germline-derived CDR1 and CDR2 are SGDLS and YYNGEE. This CDR3 is CASSGQGFAGNTIYF. CDR3 bases: TGTGCCAGCAGCGGACAGGGGTTCGCTGGAAACACCATATATTTT. The whole variable domain, filled in from reference TRBV9 and TRBJ1-3, reads DSGVTQTPKHLITATGQRVTLRCSPRSGDLSVYWYQQSLDQGLQFLIQYYNGEERAKGNILERFSAQQFPDLHSELNLSSLELGDSALYFCASSGQGFAGNTIYFGEGSWLTVV.

The chain employs TRBV7-9 and TRBJ2-5; the match to TRBD2 covers 8 bases. V lost 5 bases and J lost 4; bases outside the gene matches: 6. The CDR3 totals 14 residues. The germline gives CDR1 SEHNR, CDR2 FQNEAQ (reference sequence). DNA of the CDR3: TGTGCCAGCAGCCCCAGGACTAGCCTAGAGACCCAGTACTTC. Protein: CASSPRTSLETQYF.

The chain employs TRBV6-5 and TRBJ2-7; a weak D match, TRBD1 (6 bases). V lost 6 bases, J lost 5 bases, and 20 bases lay in between. Germline loops: CDR1 MNHEY, CDR2 SVGAGI. The CDR3 consists of 15 residues. CDR3 loop: CASRIPQGNGDEQYF. CDR3 DNA sequence: TGTGCCAGCAGGATCCCACAGGGTAACGGGGACGAGCAGTACTTC.

The V gene is TRBV19, the J gene TRBJ1-2, with a possible D match to TRBD1 (5 bases). Trimming took off 3 bases at V and 0 bases at J, with 14 bases between the two ends. Germline-derived CDR1 and CDR2 are LNHDA and SQIVND (reference sequence). This CDR3 contains 16 residues. This CDR3 reads CASSMFEGDSNYGYTF. The CDR3, as DNA: TGTGCCAGTAGTATGTTCGAAGGGGATTCTAACTATGGCTACACCTTC. Looking up the rest from reference TRBV19 and TRBJ1-2 gives the full variable domain: DGGITQSPKYLFRKEGQNVTLSCEQNLNHDAMYWYRQDPGQGLRLIYYSQIVNDFQKGDIAEGYSVSREKKESFPLTVTSAQKNPTAFYLCASSMFEGDSNYGYTFGSGTRLTVV.

This clone was observed a handful of times. CDR3 in DNA: TGTGCCAGCGGCCACCAAGAGACCCAGTACTTC. This translates into CASGHQETQYF. The chain couples TRBV7-6 to TRBJ2-5; D gene uncertain. The CDR3 loop spans 11 amino acids. CDR1 is SGHVS and CDR2 is FNYEAQ in the germline V gene. Trimming took off 8 bases at V and 0 bases at J, with 4 bases between the two ends.

The V gene is TRBV5-1, the J gene TRBJ1-5; a possible D gene is TRBD1 (5 bases). CDR3 length: 14 amino acids. Trimming cost V 0 bases and J 4 bases, with 8 bases left between them. Germline V lookup: CDR1 SGHRS, CDR2 YFSETQ. This CDR3 reads CASSLGQINQPQHF. CDR3 DNA sequence: TGCGCCAGCAGCTTGGGACAGATTAATCAGCCCCAGCATTTT.

This clone was seen a few times. The chain links TRBV7-2 to TRBJ2-7; D unresolved. CDR1 is SGHTA, CDR2 FQGNSA, per germline. Trimming took off 5 bases at V and 0 bases at J, with 5 bases between the two ends. CDR3 length: 12 amino acids. The CDR3 DNA is TGTGCCAGCAGCCCCGGCTCCTACGAGCAGTACTTC. Translated: CASSPGSYEQYF. The complete variable domain, with remaining parts taken from reference TRBV7-2 and TRBJ2-7, reads GAGVSQSPSNKVTEKGKDVELRCDPISGHTALYWYRQSLGQGLEFLIYFQGNSAPDKSGLPSDRFSAERTGGSVSTLTIQRTQQEDSAVYLCASSPGSYEQYFGPGTRLTVT.

V usage is TRBV6-5 and J usage is TRBJ2-5, with D possibly matching TRBD1 (5 bases). Germline V gives CDR1 MNHEY, CDR2 SVGAGI. Deletions cut 4 bases from V and 1 base from J, with 7 bases between. The CDR3 runs to 13 residues. The CDR3 DNA sequence: TGTGCCAGCAGTTGGGGCTTCCAAGAGACCCAGTACTTC. Encoded protein: CASSWGFQETQYF.

This chain uses TRBV5-3 with TRBJ2-5, with D possibly matching TRBD2 (7 bases). TRBV5-3 is given ORF status, its function remaining uncertain. V lost 3 bases and J 5 bases, leaving 20 bases between the germline ends. This CDR3 is 16 amino acids long. The CDR3: CARSWGGAQTRETQYF. Written as DNA, the CDR3 is TGTGCCAGAAGCTGGGGGGGGGCCCAAACCCGGGAGACCCAGTACTTC.

This chain uses TRBV5-4 with TRBJ2-7, with TRBD1 matching 8 bases. This CDR3 comprises 13 residues. The germline V gene has CDR1 SGHNT and CDR2 YYREEE (reference sequence). With 1 base clipped from V and 5 bases from J, the junction kept 2 bases outside the gene matches. The CDR3 is CASSLTGGNEQYF. CDR3 in DNA: TGTGCCAGCAGCTTGACAGGGGGAAACGAGCAGTACTTC.

The DNA for the CDR3 is TGTGCCAGCAGTGAAGCAAGCGGCAGGGGGCTCTCTGAAGCTTTCTTT. It codes for CASSEASGRGLSEAFF. The chain is built from TRBV2 and TRBJ1-1; 8 nucleotides align to TRBD1. Per the germline V gene, CDR1 is SNHLY and CDR2 is FYNNEI. J lost 6 bases, V lost 0 bases, and 9 bases had no gene match. There are 16 residues in the CDR3. Full variable domain (remainder filled in from reference TRBV2 and TRBJ1-1): EPEVTQTPSHQVTQMGQEVILRCVPISNHLYFYWYRQILGQKVEFLVSFYNNEISEKSEIFDDQFSVERPDGSNFTLKIRSTKLEDSAMYFCASSEASGRGLSEAFFGQGTRLTVV.

The chain has TRBV27 and TRBJ1-5, with 8 bases identical to TRBD1. Losses at the gene ends were 6 bases for V and 3 bases for J; bases not matched to a gene: 7. There are 15 residues in the CDR3. CDR1 is MNHEY, CDR2 SMNVEV, per germline (reference sequence). CDR3 amino acids: CASSRGQGSNQPQHF. CDR3 DNA: TGTGCCAGCAGCCGTGGACAGGGATCCAATCAGCCCCAGCATTTT.

This sequence joins TRBV5-1 and TRBJ2-2; D is unresolved. CDR1 is SGHRS, CDR2 YFSETQ, per germline. The CDR3 is 12 amino acids. With 4 bases removed from V and 1 base from J, the gap between germline ends came to 2 bases. CDR3 region: CASSRNTGELFF. The DNA of the CDR3 is TGCGCCAGCAGCCGGAACACCGGGGAGCTGTTTTTT.

The chain links TRBV18 to TRBJ2-3; a weak D match, TRBD2 (6 bases). The CDR3 extends over 17 amino acids. CDR1 and CDR2 (germline): KGHSH, LQKENI. Between the trimmed V and J ends, which lost 2 bases and 0 bases, there was a span of 15 bases. CDR3 DNA sequence: TGTGCCAGCTCACCAATGGCGGGGCAACTAAGCACAGATACGCAGTATTTT. Its protein product is CASSPMAGQLSTDTQYF.

This chain joins TRBV6-1 and TRBJ2-7; 10 bases map to TRBD1. The J segment lost 7 bases and the V segment lost 5 bases, leaving 11 bases of the junction unmatched. Looked up from germline, CDR1 is MNHNS and CDR2 is SASEGT. The CDR3 covers 15 residues. The CDR3 sequence: CASSTGTGDSGEQYF. Here the CDR3 DNA reads TGTGCCAGCAGTACCGGGACAGGGGATTCGGGAGAGCAGTACTTC.

The count of this clone is one. The chain employs TRBV7-9 and TRBJ1-5; D not resolved. The V end lost 1 base, the J end lost 4 bases, and 8 bases lay between the germline ends. There are 14 residues in the CDR3. Germline V CDR1 and CDR2: SEHNR, FQNEAQ (reference sequence). The CDR3 protein is CASSLDSSNQPQHF. The CDR3 DNA follows: TGTGCCAGCAGCTTAGATTCGAGTAATCAGCCCCAGCATTTT.

The rearrangement links TRBV4-3 to TRBJ1-4; D unclear. V dropped 0 bases and J dropped 5 bases, with 13 bases sitting between them. Germline V gene lookup returns CDR1 LGHNA and CDR2 YSLEER. The CDR3 has 16 amino acids. The CDR3 spells CASSQEKGGRNEKLFF. CDR3 in DNA: TGCGCCAGCAGCCAAGAAAAGGGCGGGCGGAATGAAAAACTGTTTTTT.

The chain employs TRBV27 and TRBJ2-5; 9 bases are a match to TRBD1. Trimming cost V 5 bases and J 4 bases; bases outside gene matches: 8. The germline V gene encodes CDR1 MNHEY and CDR2 SMNVEV (reference sequence). The CDR3 has 15 residues. This CDR3 reads CASSPGTGILETQYF. The CDR3 DNA sequence: TGTGCCAGCAGTCCGGGGACAGGGATATTAGAGACCCAGTACTTC.

The gene calls are TRBV10-3 and TRBJ2-1, with D hard to call. CDR1 and CDR2 (germline): ENHRY, SYGVKD. Trimming removed 7 bases at V and 7 bases at J, with 8 bases between. The CDR3 spans 11 residues. CDR3 DNA sequence: TGTGCCATCACCGAAGCTAATGAGCAGTTCTTC. Translated, it gives CAITEANEQFF.

This clone was observed once. V usage is TRBV7-6 and J usage is TRBJ2-1; D may be TRBD1 (6 bases). Germline assignment: CDR1 SGHVS and CDR2 FNYEAQ. This CDR3 comprises 16 residues. V was shortened by 2 bases and J by 0 bases, with 11 bases between the two germline ends. The CDR3 spells CASSLLDSFSYNEQFF. CDR3 bases: TGTGCCAGCAGCTTACTGGACAGCTTCTCCTACAATGAGCAGTTCTTC.

The chain joins TRBV7-8 to TRBJ1-2; 7 bases agree with TRBD1. Germline V gene sequence: CDR1 SGHVS, CDR2 FQNEAQ. The CDR3 contains 14 residues. The V gene end was trimmed by 0 bases and the J gene end by 6 bases; junction bases not matched to a gene: 4. CDR3 amino acids: CASSLAATGNGYTF. The CDR3 nucleotides read TGTGCCAGCAGCTTAGCCGCGACAGGGAATGGCTACACCTTC.

The rearrangement links TRBV7-6 to TRBJ2-7, with D possibly TRBD1 on 6 matching bases. The V gene lost 5 bases and the J gene lost 9 bases, with 14 bases spanning the gap. The CDR3 length is 12 residues. Germline CDR1 SGHVS, CDR2 FNYEAQ. The CDR3 coding sequence is TGTGCCAGCAGCGGGACACCTCTGCCGCAGTACTTC. Translation gives CASSGTPLPQYF.

The J gene is TRBJ1-2, the V gene TRBV6-5; 9 bases are shared with TRBD1. This CDR3 is built from 13 residues. CDR1 and CDR2 from the germline V gene are MNHEY and SVGAGI. CDR3 region: CATAGTGNYGYTF. DNA for the CDR3: TGTGCAACAGCGGGGACAGGGAACTATGGCTACACCTTC.

This clone was counted once. Here the CDR3 DNA reads TGTGCCAGCAGCTTAGATATGAGGATCGCGGATACGCAGTATTTT. The encoded protein is CASSLDMRIADTQYF. V gene TRBV11-2 combines with J gene TRBJ2-3; D call uncertain. Trimming pared 0 bases from V and 6 bases from J, leaving 13 bases between. Germline loops: CDR1 SGHAT, CDR2 FQNNGV. This CDR3 has 15 residues. The complete variable domain, with remaining parts taken from reference TRBV11-2 and TRBJ2-3, reads EAGVAQSPRYKIIEKRQSVAFWCNPISGHATLYWYQQILGQGPKLLIQFQNNGVVDDSQLPKDRFSAERLKGVDSTLKIQPAKLEDSAVYLCASSLDMRIADTQYFGPGTRLTVL.

This clone was recorded only once. The rearrangement uses TRBV19 and TRBJ2-3; 13 bases fit TRBD2. The CDR3 is made up of 18 amino acids. V was pared by 4 bases and J by 2 bases, with 9 bases of the junction left unmatched. Germline CDR1 reads LNHDA; CDR2 reads SQIVND (reference sequence). The CDR3 loop reads CASSKPDGLAGATDTQYF. DNA of the CDR3: TGTGCCAGTAGTAAACCCGATGGACTAGCGGGGGCCACAGATACGCAGTATTTT.

The J gene is TRBJ2-5, the V gene TRBV7-9; 9 nucleotides line up with TRBD2. Germline V gene sequence: CDR1 SEHNR, CDR2 FQNEAQ (reference sequence). J lost 2 bases, V lost 6 bases, and 19 bases had no gene match. The CDR3 covers 19 residues. This chain's CDR3 is CASRYSRGGVRGGQETQYF. The CDR3 DNA sequence: TGTGCCAGCAGGTATAGCAGGGGCGGAGTGCGGGGGGGACAAGAGACCCAGTACTTC.

The rearrangement joins TRBV7-2 to TRBJ2-7; D not resolved. The V gene's germline CDR1 is SGHTA and CDR2 FQGNSA. This CDR3 is built from 12 residues. V gave up 5 bases and J gave up 3 bases, with 8 bases separating them. Written as DNA, the CDR3 is TGTGCCAGCAGCACCCCCAGCTACGAGCAGTACTTC. This translates into CASSTPSYEQYF.